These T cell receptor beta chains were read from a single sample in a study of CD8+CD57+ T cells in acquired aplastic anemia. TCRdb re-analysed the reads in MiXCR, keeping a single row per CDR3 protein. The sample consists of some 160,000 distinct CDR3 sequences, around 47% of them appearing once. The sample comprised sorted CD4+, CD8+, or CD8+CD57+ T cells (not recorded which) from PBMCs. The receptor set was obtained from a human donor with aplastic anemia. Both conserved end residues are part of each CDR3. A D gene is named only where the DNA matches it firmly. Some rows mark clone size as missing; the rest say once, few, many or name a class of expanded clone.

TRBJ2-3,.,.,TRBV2,TGTGCCAGCAGTCTATTCGAAGGGGGATATACGCAGTATTTT,CASSLFEGGYTQYF
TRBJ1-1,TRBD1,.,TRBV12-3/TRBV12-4,TGTGCCAGCAGTTCCCGGACAGGTTATCCTTTGAACACTGAAGCTTTCTTT,CASSSRTGYPLNTEAFF
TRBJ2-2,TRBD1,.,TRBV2,TGTGCCACCTCCGGGACAGTCAACACCGGGGAGCTGTTTTTT,CATSGTVNTGELFF
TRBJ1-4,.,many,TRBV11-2,TGTGCCAGCAGCTCCCCCGGGGCGACACGGCAGGAAAAACTGTTTTTT,CASSSPGATRQEKLFF
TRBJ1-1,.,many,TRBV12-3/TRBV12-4,TGTGCCAGCAGAGACCCCGGGACAAGAGCTTTCTTT,CASRDPGTRAFF
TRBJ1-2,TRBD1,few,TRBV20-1,TGCAGCCCCAAATGGGGACAGGGGGTGGGCTACACCTTC,CSPKWGQGVGYTF
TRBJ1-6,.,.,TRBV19,TGTGCCAGTAGTGGACCAGGGGCACCTAATTCACCCCTCCACTTT,CASSGPGAPNSPLHF
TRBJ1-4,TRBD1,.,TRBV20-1,TGCAGTGCTAGACTTTCTACAGGGGCAACTAATGAAAAACTGTTTTTT,CSARLSTGATNEKLFF
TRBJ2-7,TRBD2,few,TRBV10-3,TGTGCCAGCAGCTCCCATCAGCGGGGGGACAATGAGCAGTACTTC,CASSSHQRGDNEQYF
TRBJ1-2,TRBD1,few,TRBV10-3,TGTGCCACCTCGATACAGGGGGCGTTTACCTATGGCTACACCTTC,CATSIQGAFTYGYTF
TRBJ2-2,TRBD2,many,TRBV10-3,TGTGCCATCAGTGAAAAGTCGTTGGCGGGGGGTCTCGGCGGGGAGCTGTTTTTT,CAISEKSLAGGLGGELFF
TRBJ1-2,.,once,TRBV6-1,TGTGCCAGCAGTGACAAAAACTATGGCTACACCTTC,CASSDKNYGYTF
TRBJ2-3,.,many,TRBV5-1,TGCGCCAGCAGCGGTGCTGCAGGGTCTACAGATACGCAGTATTTT,CASSGAAGSTDTQYF
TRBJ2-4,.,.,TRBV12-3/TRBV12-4,TGTGCCAGCAGTTTTCGGGCAGGGCTAGCCAAAAACATTCAGTACTTC,CASSFRAGLAKNIQYF
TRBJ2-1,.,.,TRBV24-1,TGTGCCACCAGTGAGGGGTGGGACTACAATGAGCAGTTCTTC,CATSEGWDYNEQFF
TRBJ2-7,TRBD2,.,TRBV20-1,TGCAGTGCTAGTGGCGGGGGAGCCTACGAGCAGTACTTC,CSASGGGAYEQYF
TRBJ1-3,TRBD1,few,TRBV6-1,TGTGCCAGCAGTTTTGACAGGGTATCTGGAAACACCATATATTTT,CASSFDRVSGNTIYF
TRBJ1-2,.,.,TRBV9,TGTGCCAGCAGCGGAGAAGGGGACCCGAAGGATGGCTACACCTTC,CASSGEGDPKDGYTF
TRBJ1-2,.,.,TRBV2,TGTGCCAGCAGTGAAACCGATCCGGGCTACACCTTC,CASSETDPGYTF
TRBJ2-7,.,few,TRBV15,TGTGCCACCAGCAGATCGGGCAGAAAAAGAGAGCAGTACTTC,CATSRSGRKREQYF
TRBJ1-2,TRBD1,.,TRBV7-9,TGTGCCAGCAGGTCACAGGGGACCACAGGCTATGGCTACACCTTC,CASRSQGTTGYGYTF
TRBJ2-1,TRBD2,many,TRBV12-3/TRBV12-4,TGTGCCAGCAGCTGGACTAGCGGGGGGGCCGGGAATGAGCAGTTCTTC,CASSWTSGGAGNEQFF
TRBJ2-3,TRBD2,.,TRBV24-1,TGTGCCACCAGTGGATCGGGACTAGCGGGCACAGATACGCAGTATTTT,CATSGSGLAGTDTQYF
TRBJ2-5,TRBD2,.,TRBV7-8,TGTGCCAGCGCCCGCGGGAGGGAGACCCAGTACTTC,CASARGRETQYF
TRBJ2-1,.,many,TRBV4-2,TGTGCCAGCAGCCAAGAGGGCGGGTCGCGTAGGGAGCAGTTCTTC,CASSQEGGSRREQFF
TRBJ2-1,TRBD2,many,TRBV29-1,TGCAGCGTTGAGGGCGGGAGAGAGATTGAGCAGTTCTTC,CSVEGGREIEQFF
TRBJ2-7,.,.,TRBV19,TGTGCCACCTTGGGGTCCTACGAGCAGTACTTC,CATLGSYEQYF
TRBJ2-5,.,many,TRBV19,TGTGCCAGTAGTATAGCCCGGCAGGTAGGGGAGACCCAGTACTTC,CASSIARQVGETQYF
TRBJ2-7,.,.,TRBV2,TGTGCCAGCAGTAACACGGAGCAGTACTTC,CASSNTEQYF
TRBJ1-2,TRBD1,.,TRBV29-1,TGCAGCGTTGTTTGGGCCCCGGGACAGGGGCTTGGGGTGGGCTATGGCTACACCTTC,CSVVWAPGQGLGVGYGYTF
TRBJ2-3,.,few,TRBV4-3,TGCGCCAGCCAAATTAATACAGGGTCTGGCACAGATACGCAGTATTTT,CASQINTGSGTDTQYF
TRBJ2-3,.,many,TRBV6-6,TGTGCCAGCAGTTACTCAGGGAACACAGATACGCAGTATTTT,CASSYSGNTDTQYF
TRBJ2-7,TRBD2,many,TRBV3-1,TGTGCCAGCAGCCAAGTGTCTAGCGGGGGGTTGTACGAGCAGTACTTC,CASSQVSSGGLYEQYF
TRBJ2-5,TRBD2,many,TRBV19,TGTGCCTCTCGCGGGGCTAGCGGGACGGAGACCCAGTACTTC,CASRGASGTETQYF
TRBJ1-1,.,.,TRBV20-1,TGCTCCCCAACCTCGAACACTGAAGCTTTCTTT,CSPTSNTEAFF
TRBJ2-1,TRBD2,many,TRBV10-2,TGCGCCAGCAGCCGACTAGCGACCTCCTACAATGAGCAGTTCTTC,CASSRLATSYNEQFF
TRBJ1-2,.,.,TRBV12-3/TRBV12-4,TGTGCCAGCAGTCTACAGGAGGGAGGCTACACCTTC,CASSLQEGGYTF
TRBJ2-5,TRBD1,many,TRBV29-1,TGCAGCGGGATTACAGGGGGAGTGACCCAGTACTTC,CSGITGGVTQYF
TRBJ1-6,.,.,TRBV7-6,TGTGCCAGCAGCCTACAGGTTGACTCACCCCTCCACTTT,CASSLQVDSPLHF
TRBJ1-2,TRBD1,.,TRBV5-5,TGTGCCAGCAGCTTTCCCGGACAGGGAAGAGGCTACACCTTC,CASSFPGQGRGYTF